This T cell receptor beta chain originates from a study of human T cells and chemical hapten exposure. The overall study: On roughly 2 cm by roughly 2 cm of upper inner arm skin, sensitization was performed with 2% DPC.

Time point reported: patch test 2, 6 weeks after DPC sensitization. Treatment specified: therapeutic diphenylcyclopropenone sensitization with weekly scalp DPC. This clonotype was counted many times. CDR1 SNHLY and CDR2 FYNNEI come from the germline V gene. This CDR3 is 12 amino acids long. Trimming removed 0 bases from V and 4 bases from J, with 3 bases in between. TCRdb re-analysed the RACE reads in MiXCR, keeping a single row per CDR3 protein. Of over 85,000 distinct CDR3 sequences in the sample, about 9.3% are singletons; the top ten hold just over 2%. The specimen was whole blood, collected in connection with sensitization to the hapten diphenylcyclopropenone (DPC). This sequence joins TRBV2 and TRBJ2-5; D remains unclear. The clonotype originates from a woman aged 35 to 49 with alopecia areata. Some clones in this sample may be carry-over from other donors' samples. The CDR3 spells CASSEAIETQYF. Here the CDR3 DNA reads TGTGCCAGCAGTGAAGCAATAGAGACCCAGTACTTC.